A single sample is the source of the 23 T cell receptor beta chains below, sequenced in a study of shared clonotypes between healthy human individuals. Sequencing used immunoSEQ multiplex PCR; TCRdb keeps in-frame clones, though not all of them. The repertoire has approximately 2.4 million clones, approximately 96% of them found once; the top ten carry roughly 0.13%. The sequenced sample consisted of naive CD4+ T cells sorted from blood. Specified subset: CD45RA+ positively selected. Every receptor here comes from a man between 18 and 35 years old in good health.

The CDR3 sequence: CSAPRGFEQFF. The CDR3 DNA follows: TGCAGTGCCCCGAGAGGTTTTGAGCAGTTCTTC. This rearrangement joins TRBV20-1 to TRBJ2-1, with D unclear. CDR1 and CDR2 from the germline V gene are DFQATT and SNEGSKA (reference sequence). Trimming pared 6 bases from V and 9 bases from J, leaving 12 bases between. The CDR3 is 11 residues long.

This sequence joins TRBV11-1 and TRBJ1-4, with 11 bases matching TRBD1. In germline, CDR1 is SGHAT, CDR2 FQDESV (reference sequence). The CDR3 is 17 residues long. J gave up 5 bases and V 4 bases, and 9 bases lay outside the gene matches. The CDR3 nucleotides are TGTGCCAGCAGCTCACGGTCCTGGGACAGGGGGAATGAAAAACTGTTTTTT. Its translation is CASSSRSWDRGNEKLFF.

A note on this clone: The identical CDR3 is also encoded by other nucleotide sequences in the sample. The chain joins TRBV7-2 to TRBJ1-2, with no clear D. The CDR3 extends over 13 amino acids. V lost 1 base, J lost 5 bases, and 8 bases lay in between. The germline V gene has CDR1 SGHTA and CDR2 FQGNSA. CDR3 amino acids: CASSLGRLYGYTF. CDR3 sequence (DNA): TGTGCCAGCAGCTTAGGCAGGCTTTATGGCTACACCTTC.

This clone was seen more than once but under ten times. The chain carries TRBV30 and TRBJ2-7, with D tentatively TRBD1 or TRBD2 (5 bases each). The CDR3 loop spans 15 amino acids. V shed 0 bases and J shed 5 bases, with 17 bases lying between them. Germline V gives CDR1 GTSNPN, CDR2 SVGIG (reference sequence). The CDR3: CAWSVLGGTLDEQYF. The CDR3 nucleotides are TGTGCCTGGAGTGTACTGGGTGGGACGCTCGACGAGCAGTACTTC.

The rearrangement links TRBV5-4 to TRBJ2-7, with 10 bases aligning to TRBD2. The germline V gene has CDR1 SGHNT and CDR2 YYREEE (reference sequence). The CDR3 length is 15 residues. The V segment lost 4 bases and the J segment 2 bases; nucleotides outside the gene matches: 6. The CDR3 DNA is TGTGCCAGCAGCCCCAGCGGGAGGGCCCCCTACGAGCAGTACTTC. It yields the protein CASSPSGRAPYEQYF. The full variable domain, in which reference TRBV5-4 and TRBJ2-7 provide the parts outside the CDR3, is ETGVTQSPTHLIKTRGQQVTLRCSSQSGHNTVSWYQQALGQGPQFIFQYYREEENGRGNFPPRFSGLQFPNYSSELNVNALELDDSALYLCASSPSGRAPYEQYFGPGTRLTVT.

The chain is built from TRBV27 and TRBJ1-6, with D possibly being TRBD1 (5 bases). This CDR3 has 14 residues. V gave up 3 bases and J gave up 10 bases, with 13 bases separating them. CDR1 and CDR2 (germline): MNHEY, SMNVEV (reference sequence). This CDR3 is CASSFGQGESPLHF. The CDR3 DNA follows: TGTGCCAGCAGTTTCGGCCAGGGTGAATCACCCCTCCACTTT.

The CDR3, as DNA: TGTGCCAGCAGCAGGCGACAGGGCTACGAGCAGTACTTC. Translation: CASSRRQGYEQYF. The chain combines TRBV5-6 with TRBJ2-7; the match to TRBD1 covers 7 bases. CDR3 length equals 13 residues. CDR1 SGHDT and CDR2 YYEEEE come from the germline V gene. V gave up 4 bases and J gave up 3 bases; unmatched junction bases: 4.

The genes are TRBV5-4 and TRBJ2-3; 10 bases are a match to TRBD2. Germline CDR1 reads SGHNT; CDR2 reads YYREEE (reference sequence). Unmatched junction bases numbered 9, after V lost 0 bases and J lost 14 bases. This CDR3 has 14 amino acids. DNA of the CDR3: TGTGCCAGCAGCTTGGAAACTAGCGGGGAAAACGGGTATTTT. Protein product: CASSLETSGENGYF.

This chain links TRBV18 with TRBJ2-7; 9 positions agree with TRBD1. This CDR3 is built from 13 residues. Germline V gene data show CDR1 as KGHSH and CDR2 as LQKENI. With 5 bases clipped from V and 3 bases from J, the junction kept 2 bases outside the gene matches. CDR3 protein: CASSGQGLYEQYF. CDR3 coding DNA: TGTGCCAGCTCAGGACAGGGGCTCTACGAGCAGTACTTC.

Comment on this clone: A read error may produce the germline difference seen at one junction end. The gene calls are TRBV6-6 and TRBJ1-5; D ambiguous. CDR3 length equals 11 residues. Germline CDR1 and CDR2: MNHNY and SVGAGI (reference sequence). The CDR3 loop reads CASSYNEPQHF. The CDR3 coding sequence is TGTGCCAGCAGTTACAATGAGCCCCAGCATTTT.

The rearrangement joins TRBV5-1 to TRBJ2-3; 7 bases align to TRBD1. Losses at the gene ends were 4 bases for V and 6 bases for J; bases not matched to a gene: 8. Per germline, CDR1 SGHRS and CDR2 YFSETQ. This CDR3 region has 14 residues. CDR3 sequence reads: CASSVRQGYDTQYF. Written as DNA, the CDR3 is TGCGCCAGCAGCGTCAGACAGGGTTACGATACGCAGTATTTT.

Remarks on this clone: Other DNA sequences in this specimen translate into the identical CDR3. The V and J genes are TRBV5-1 and TRBJ1-2; 9 bases match TRBD1. Germline values: CDR1 SGHRS, CDR2 YFSETQ. With 3 bases clipped from V and 4 bases from J, the junction kept 4 bases outside the gene matches. The CDR3 contains 14 residues. The CDR3 loop is CASSSGQGGYGYTF. The CDR3 coding sequence is TGCGCCAGCAGCTCGGGACAGGGTGGCTATGGCTACACCTTC.

The gene calls are TRBV5-6 and TRBJ1-3; D remains ambiguous. V was pared by 4 bases and J by 4 bases, with 15 bases between. Germline CDR1 is SGHDT and CDR2 is YYEEEE. The CDR3 sequence is 15 residues long. This chain's CDR3 is CASSPPVGMGNTIYF. CDR3 in DNA: TGTGCCAGCAGCCCTCCAGTCGGTATGGGAAACACCATATATTTT.

This rearrangement joins TRBV4-3 to TRBJ2-3, with D unresolved. Germline CDR1 LGHNA, CDR2 YSLEER. The germline V and J ends were trimmed by 0 bases and 7 bases, with 5 bases remaining between them. The CDR3 runs to 12 residues. As DNA, the CDR3 is TGCGCCAGCAGCCAAGAGGGTTATACGCAGTATTTT. Translating it yields CASSQEGYTQYF.

The chain employs TRBV5-4 and TRBJ1-2; 7 positions agree with TRBD1. This CDR3 spans 13 amino acids. V gave up 0 bases and J gave up 8 bases; unmatched junction bases: 4. Germline lookup yields CDR1 SGHNT and CDR2 YYREEE (reference sequence). The CDR3: CASSLAGGLGYTF. The CDR3 nucleotides read TGTGCCAGCAGCTTGGCAGGGGGTCTCGGCTACACCTTC.

Comments on this clone: A read error is likely, as this CDR3 ends without the conserved phenylalanine or tryptophan. This sequence joins TRBV5-4 and TRBJ1-5, with no clear D. Deletions cut 2 bases from V and 6 bases from J, with 12 bases between. CDR3 length: 14 amino acids. Per the germline V gene, CDR1 is SGHNT and CDR2 is YYREEE (reference sequence). CDR3 loop: CASSLAGGSQPQHY. In DNA, the CDR3 is TGTGCCAGCAGCTTAGCGGGAGGATCTCAGCCCCAGCATTAT.

J is TRBJ1-2 and V is TRBV28; no reliable D call. V lost 8 bases and J 7 bases, leaving 20 bases between the germline ends. This CDR3 spans 14 amino acids. CDR1 and CDR2 (germline): MDHEN, SYDVKM. The chain's CDR3 is CASLTHAGWSGYTF. The CDR3 region has the DNA TGTGCCAGCCTTACCCACGCGGGGTGGAGTGGCTACACCTTC.

The V call is TRBV2, the J call TRBJ1-1; 9 nucleotides agree with TRBD1. CDR1 is SNHLY, CDR2 FYNNEI, per germline. Trimming cost V 10 bases and J 4 bases; bases outside gene matches: 10. The CDR3 has 14 amino acids. CDR3 sequence reads: CATRQGGSLTEAFF. The CDR3 DNA reads as TGTGCCACAAGACAGGGGGGTTCGCTCACTGAAGCTTTCTTT.

This chain uses TRBV7-8 with TRBJ1-1; no clear D. The V gene lost 5 bases and the J gene lost 4 bases, with 11 bases spanning the gap. The germline V gene has CDR1 SGHVS and CDR2 FQNEAQ. CDR3 size: 13 residues. The CDR3 spells CASSRRAGTEAFF. Written as DNA, the CDR3 is TGTGCCAGCAGCAGAAGGGCGGGCACTGAAGCTTTCTTT.

This chain links TRBV12-5 with TRBJ1-5; 8 nucleotides match TRBD1. The CDR3 covers 15 residues. The V and J ends lost 6 bases and 2 bases, in that order; junction bases with no gene match: 6. The germline gives CDR1 LGHNT, CDR2 FRNRAP. CDR3 DNA sequence: TGTGCTAGTGGCCATCCGGGACAGGGCAATCAGCCCCAGCATTTT. Its translation is CASGHPGQGNQPQHF.

The chain is built from TRBV13 and TRBJ2-1; 12 bases line up with TRBD2. This CDR3 contains 18 residues. The V gene's germline CDR1 is PRHDT and CDR2 FYEKMQ (reference sequence). V trimming: 3 bases; J trimming: 4 bases; junction bases outside the gene matches: 10. The chain's CDR3 is CASSFLRLAGEWYNEQFF. For the CDR3, the DNA is TGTGCCAGCAGCTTCCTCCGACTAGCGGGAGAGTGGTACAATGAGCAGTTCTTC.

This clone was detected only once. V is TRBV11-2 and J is TRBJ2-7; D is unclear. V lost 2 bases, J lost 0 bases, and 14 bases lay in between. Germline V gene sequence: CDR1 SGHAT, CDR2 FQNNGV. The length of the CDR3 is 16 residues. The CDR3, as DNA: TGTGCCAGCAGCTTAACAGACGACATTCCCTCCTACGAGCAGTACTTC. This codes for CASSLTDDIPSYEQYF.

The J gene is TRBJ1-5, the V gene TRBV6-6, with a weak D call TRBD1 (5 bases). Germline CDR1 reads MNHNY; CDR2 reads SVGAGI (reference sequence). Trimming removed 5 bases at V and 10 bases at J, with 18 bases between. This CDR3 spans 14 amino acids. This CDR3 reads CASSTGTGVGPQHF. For the CDR3, the DNA is TGTGCCAGCAGTACCGGGACGGGGGTTGGACCCCAGCATTTT.